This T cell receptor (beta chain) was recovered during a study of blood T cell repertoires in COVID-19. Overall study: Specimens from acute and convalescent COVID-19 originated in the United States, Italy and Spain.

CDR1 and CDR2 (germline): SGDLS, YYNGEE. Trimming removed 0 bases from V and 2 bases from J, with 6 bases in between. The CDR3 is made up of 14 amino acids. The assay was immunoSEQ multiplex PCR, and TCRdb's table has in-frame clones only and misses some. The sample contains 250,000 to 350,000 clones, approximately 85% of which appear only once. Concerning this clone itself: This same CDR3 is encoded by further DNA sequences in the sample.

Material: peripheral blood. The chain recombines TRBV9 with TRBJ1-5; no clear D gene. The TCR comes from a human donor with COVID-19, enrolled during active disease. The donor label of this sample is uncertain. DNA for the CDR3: TGTGCCAGCAGCGTAGGTCAGGGCAATCAGCCCCAGCATTTT. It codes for CASSVGQGNQPQHF.